The TCR beta chain described here comes from a study of regulatory T cells in long-lasting Graves disease. Study conclusions and caveats: Peripheral blood, not thyroid tissue, was the sole material studied.

CDR3 length equals 14 residues. The ends lost 3 bases at V and 3 bases at J; junction bases unmatched: 4. Construction of the TCR beta libraries employed iRepertoire HTBI primers in conjunction with Arm-PCR of CDR3 regions. TCRdb re-called the multiplex PCR reads with MiXCR, one entry per CDR3 protein. The data contain about 450,000 distinct CDR3 sequences, 12% to 15% of them seen just once; the ten biggest clones take up more than 15%. Regarding time point: newly diagnosed GD, antithyroid drugs for less than 3 months. PBMC RNA was the source of the TCR library. Graves' disease diagnosis relied on American Thyroid Association guidelines. As collected, the peripheral blood samples measured around 9 milliliters each and went into EDTA tubes. This clonotype has at least ten counts. Its cognate antigen is unknown. In addition, the sample was reused for a study of T cells in Graves' hyperthyroidism and ophthalmopathy. That paper notes: Initially, a first-round RT-PCR of the TCR CDR3 employed the HTBI primer set.

The V call is TRBV12-3 or TRBV12-4, the J call TRBJ2-7, with 8 bases fitting TRBD2. The clonotype comes from a woman between 45 and 65 years old with Graves disease. The sequencing used peripheral blood mononuclear cells (PBMCs), collected at new diagnosis, from a patient treated with antithyroid drugs. This chain's CDR3 is CASSLGGRFYEQYF. CDR3 DNA sequence: TGTGCCAGCAGTTTGGGCGGGAGGTTCTACGAGCAGTACTTC.